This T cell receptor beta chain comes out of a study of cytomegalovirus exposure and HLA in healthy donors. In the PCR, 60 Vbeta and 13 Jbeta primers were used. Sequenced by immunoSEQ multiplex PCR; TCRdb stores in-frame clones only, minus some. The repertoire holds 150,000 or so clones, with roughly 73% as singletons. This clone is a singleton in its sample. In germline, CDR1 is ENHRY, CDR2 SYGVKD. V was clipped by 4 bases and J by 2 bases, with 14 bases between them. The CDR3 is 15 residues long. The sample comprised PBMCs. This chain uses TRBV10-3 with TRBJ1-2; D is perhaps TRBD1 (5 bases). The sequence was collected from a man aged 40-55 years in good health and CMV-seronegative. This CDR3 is CAISVETAGNYGYTF. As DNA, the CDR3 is TGTGCCATCAGTGTTGAGACAGCGGGGAACTATGGCTACACCTTC.